A selection of T cell receptor beta chains follows, all from one sample in a study of CD8 T cells in Susac syndrome. TCRdb re-called the immunoSEQ multiplex PCR reads through MiXCR, storing one row per CDR3 protein. The sample consists of around 160,000 distinct CDR3 sequences, around 96% of them appearing once. Sequenced: CD4+ T cells from PBMCs. These receptor sequences come from a human donor in good health. Both conserved end residues are part of each CDR3. D genes are given only for firm matches. Only part of the rows carry a size: once, few, many, or a class if the clone is expanded.

-,-,TRBV29-1,TRBJ2-7,TGCAGCGTCCTATTAGGGGGAGGGCCCTCCGAGCAGTACTTC,CSVLLGGGPSEQYF
-,-,TRBV7-9,TRBJ2-1,TGTGCCAGCAGCTTAGGGACAGCCCGGGGTCAAGAGCAGTTCTTC,CASSLGTARGQEQFF
-,-,TRBV7-2,TRBJ2-5,TGTGCCAGCAGCTCCGTCCGGGGGGCCTCGGAGACCCAGTACTTC,CASSSVRGASETQYF
-,-,TRBV12-3/TRBV12-4,TRBJ2-6,TGTGCCAGCAGTTTCTATGGACAAACTGCGTCTGGGGCCAACGTCCTGACTTTC,CASSFYGQTASGANVLTF
-,-,TRBV3-1,TRBJ2-7,TGTGCCAGCAGCCAATTCAGCAGCTCCTACGAGCAGTACTTC,CASSQFSSSYEQYF
-,TRBD1,TRBV29-1,TRBJ2-3,TGCAGCGTTCGGCAGGGGGCAGATACGCAGTATTTT,CSVRQGADTQYF
-,-,TRBV7-2,TRBJ1-1,TGTGCCAGCAGCTGGGAGGGAACGGGCACTGAAGCTTTCTTT,CASSWEGTGTEAFF
-,-,TRBV7-2,TRBJ2-5,TGTGCCAGCAGCTTCTTCGGACAGCAAGAGACCCAGTACTTC,CASSFFGQQETQYF
few,-,TRBV3-1,TRBJ1-6,TGTGCCAGCAGCCAAGGGCGGAGATCACCCCTCCACTTT,CASSQGRRSPLHF
few,TRBD1,TRBV14,TRBJ1-2,TGTGCCAGCAGCCGGGACAGGGCGGGCTACACCTTC,CASSRDRAGYTF
-,TRBD2,TRBV20-1,TRBJ2-5,TGCAGTGCTAGAGATCTGATTCGGGGGGACCAAGAGACCCAGTACTTC,CSARDLIRGDQETQYF
-,TRBD1,TRBV20-1,TRBJ1-1,TGCAGTGCTATAACAGGGGGCGCCCCGGGCACTGAAGCTTTCTTT,CSAITGGAPGTEAFF
once,-,TRBV12-3/TRBV12-4,TRBJ1-6,TGTGCCAGCAGTTTAAACAGGGATGGTTCACCCCTCCACTTT,CASSLNRDGSPLHF
-,-,TRBV6-2/TRBV6-3,TRBJ2-1,TGTGCCAGCAGTTACCAGGGAAACAATGAGCAGTTCTTC,CASSYQGNNEQFF
-,-,TRBV20-1,TRBJ1-2,TGCAGTGCTAGAGCAGGACAGAGCATTGATGGCTACACCTTC,CSARAGQSIDGYTF
once,-,TRBV7-2,TRBJ1-1,TGTGCCAGCACCCCGGAGAGGGGAACTGCTGAAGCTTTCTTT,CASTPERGTAEAFF
-,-,TRBV7-2,TRBJ1-2,TGTGCCAGCAGCTTAGAGGTGTCTGGCTACACCTTC,CASSLEVSGYTF
-,-,TRBV7-8,TRBJ1-2,TGTGCCAGCAGCGAGACAGGATCCATCTATGGCTACACCTTC,CASSETGSIYGYTF
-,-,TRBV11-1,TRBJ2-7,TGTGCCAGCAGCGACGGGCAGGGCGGAGAGCAGTACTTC,CASSDGQGGEQYF
-,-,TRBV3-1,TRBJ2-2,TGTGCCAGCAGCCAGGGCCTGAGCGGGGAGCTGTTTTTT,CASSQGLSGELFF
-,-,TRBV6-1,TRBJ2-7,TGTGCCAGCAGTTTTCTCTCCAGGGGTATCCACGAGCAGTACTTC,CASSFLSRGIHEQYF
-,-,TRBV28,TRBJ2-3,TGTGCCAGCAGTCTAACCCCAGGGTTAGATACGCAGTATTTT,CASSLTPGLDTQYF